A single sample is the source of the 27 T cell receptor beta chains below, sequenced in a study of brain metastases from non-small cell lung cancer. Sequencing used immunoSEQ multiplex PCR; TCRdb keeps in-frame clones, though not all of them. Altogether almost 4,500 clones are present, about 88% being singletons, with the ten largest covering around 6.2%. The sequenced material came from tumor-adjacent normal tissue. These receptors all come from a donor at least 40 years old with non-small cell lung cancer.

CDR3 protein: CARVLGAEAFF. The DNA of the CDR3 is TGTGCCAGGGTCTTGGGGGCTGAAGCTTTCTTT. This chain joins TRBV5-3 and TRBJ1-1; tentatively, D is TRBD1 (5 bases). TRBV5-3 is sorted into the ORF group, with uncertain function. The CDR3 has 11 amino acids. Trimming took 8 bases from V and 6 from J, leaving 11 bases between them.

The genes are TRBV7-2 and TRBJ2-2; the match to TRBD2 covers 9 bases. CDR1 SGHTA and CDR2 FQGNSA come from the germline V gene. The CDR3 sequence is 18 residues long. Trimming at V came to 7 bases and at J to 5 bases, leaving 17 bases not matched to a gene. Written as DNA, the CDR3 is TGTGCCAGCACCCTAGCGGGGCTAGTCGGGGTGATAACCGGGGAGCTGTTTTTT. Its protein product is CASTLAGLVGVITGELFF.

The rearrangement uses TRBV6-4 and TRBJ2-3, with D perhaps TRBD2 (5 bases). The length of the CDR3 is 13 residues. V was pared by 2 bases and J by 4 bases, with 7 bases between. The germline V gene has CDR1 MRHNA and CDR2 SNTAGT. The CDR3 DNA reads TGTGCCAGCAGTGACAGGGAGTCAGATACGCAGTATTTT. Its protein is CASSDRESDTQYF.

The genes are TRBV27 and TRBJ1-4; TRBD1 aligns across 8 bases. CDR3 length: 13 amino acids. Germline CDR1 reads MNHEY; CDR2 reads SMNVEV (reference sequence). V lost 2 bases to trimming and J lost 7 bases; unmatched junction nucleotides: 0. CDR3 sequence: CASSLDRGEKLFF. CDR3 nucleotide sequence: TGTGCCAGCAGTTTAGACAGGGGTGAAAAACTGTTTTTT. Full variable domain (outside the CDR3, taken from reference TRBV27 and TRBJ1-4): EAQVTQNPRYLITVTGKKLTVTCSQNMNHEYMSWYRQDPGLGLRQIYYSMNVEVTDKGDVPEGYKVSRKEKRNFPLILESPSPNQTSLYFCASSLDRGEKLFFGSGTQLSVL.

V usage is TRBV13 and J usage is TRBJ2-1; TRBD2 matches 14 bases. The V gene end was trimmed by 5 bases and the J gene end by 9 bases; junction bases not matched to a gene: 3. The CDR3 covers 14 residues. Germline CDR1 reads PRHDT; CDR2 reads FYEKMQ (reference sequence). CDR3 DNA sequence: TGTGCCAGCAGCGGGACTAGCGGGAGTGGTGAGCAGTTCTTC. Translation gives CASSGTSGSGEQFF.

The count of this clone is one. The rearrangement joins TRBV28 to TRBJ1-2; D perhaps matches TRBD1 (6 bases). Germline CDR1 and CDR2: MDHEN and SYDVKM. V was pared by 2 bases and J by 7 bases, with 11 bases between. This CDR3 contains 13 residues. CDR3 residues: CASSLPGEVGYTF. In nucleotides, the CDR3 is TGTGCCAGCAGTTTACCAGGGGAGGTTGGCTACACCTTC.

The chain has TRBV2 and TRBJ1-1; no clear D. The V end lost 1 base, the J end lost 4 bases, and 7 bases lay between the germline ends. In germline, CDR1 is SNHLY, CDR2 FYNNEI. The CDR3 consists of 13 residues. DNA for the CDR3: TGTGCCAGCAGTGAAGAAAGCACCACTGAAGCTTTCTTT. It is translated as CASSEESTTEAFF.

The V and J genes are TRBV7-2 and TRBJ1-1; tentative D call: TRBD1 (6 bases). Germline-derived CDR1 and CDR2 are SGHTA and FQGNSA. Trimming took 6 bases from V and 2 from J, leaving 13 bases between them. There are 14 residues in the CDR3. Here the CDR3 reads CASRIGGANTEAFF. CDR3 DNA sequence: TGTGCCAGCAGAATAGGGGGGGCAAACACTGAAGCTTTCTTT.

CDR3 coding DNA: TGTGCCAGTAGTATATACCCATCTAAGGACAGGGGGGATGGCTACACCTTC. Amino acid sequence: CASSIYPSKDRGDGYTF. The gene calls are TRBV19 and TRBJ1-2; 10 bases align to TRBD1. Germline V CDR1 and CDR2: LNHDA, SQIVND (reference sequence). The CDR3 sequence is 17 residues long. The V and J ends lost 2 bases and 6 bases, in that order; junction bases with no gene match: 12.

The rearrangement links TRBV13 to TRBJ2-3; 8 bases align to TRBD2. Germline V gene sequence: CDR1 PRHDT, CDR2 FYEKMQ (reference sequence). V lost 5 bases to trimming and J lost 6 bases; unmatched junction nucleotides: 7. This CDR3 comprises 14 residues. The CDR3 protein is CASSLSGRGDTQYF. The CDR3 DNA follows: TGTGCCAGCAGCCTAAGCGGGAGAGGGGATACGCAGTATTTT.

The CDR3 loop reads CASSLWGPGNTIYF. The CDR3 bases are TGTGCCAGCAGTTTATGGGGACCTGGAAACACCATATATTTT. The rearrangement links TRBV28 to TRBJ1-3; possible D gene TRBD1, 5 bases. The CDR3 length is 14 residues. V dropped 0 bases and J dropped 2 bases, with 5 bases sitting between them. Germline CDR1 is MDHEN and CDR2 is SYDVKM.

This clone was picked up one time. Additional DNA sequences in this sample encode the identical CDR3. V gene TRBV6-5 combines with J gene TRBJ1-2, with D hard to call. CDR3 length: 14 amino acids. From germline, CDR1 is MNHEY and CDR2 SVGAGI. V was shortened by 0 bases and J by 4 bases, with 9 bases between the two germline ends. The CDR3, as DNA: TGTGCCAGCAGTTACTCCCATGGACCCTATGGCTACACCTTC. It encodes CASSYSHGPYGYTF.

This clone was picked up a small number of times. This chain uses TRBV10-3 with TRBJ2-1; possibly TRBD1 for D (6 bases). CDR3 length: 12 amino acids. V shed 10 bases and J shed 6 bases, with 13 bases lying between them. Germline CDR1 and CDR2: ENHRY and SYGVKD. CDR3 nucleotides: TGTGCCACCTCATCAGGGGCCAATGAGCAGTTCTTC. This codes for CATSSGANEQFF.

This chain links TRBV21-1 with TRBJ1-2. TRBV21-1 is designated a pseudogene. The length of the CDR3 is 14 residues. The CDR3 region is CASSKQLAYYDYTF. The DNA for the CDR3 is TGTGCCAGCAGCAAACAACTGGCTTACTATGACTACACCTTC.

The CDR3 is CASTWGGLNTEAFF. CDR3 nucleotide sequence: TGTGCCAGTACCTGGGGAGGTCTGAACACTGAAGCTTTCTTT. This sequence joins TRBV19 and TRBJ1-1; D remains ambiguous. Germline lookup yields CDR1 LNHDA and CDR2 SQIVND (reference sequence). There are 14 residues in the CDR3. The germline V and J ends were trimmed by 7 bases and 0 bases, with 12 bases remaining between them.

The chain has TRBV7-2 and TRBJ2-7; perhaps TRBD2 as D (6 bases). Germline V gene data show CDR1 as SGHTA and CDR2 as FQGNSA. V lost 5 bases, J lost 7 bases, and 21 bases lay in between. This CDR3 contains 15 residues. CDR3 sequence reads: CASSQRPGVQAEQYF. CDR3 nucleotides: TGTGCCAGCAGCCAAAGACCGGGAGTCCAAGCGGAGCAGTACTTC.

Points on this clone: One end of the junction varies from germline; a read error may be responsible. The genes are TRBV5-1 and TRBJ2-7, with 10 bases fitting TRBD2. Germline values: CDR1 SGHRS, CDR2 YFSETQ. This CDR3 has 15 amino acids. CDR3 sequence (DNA): TGCACCAGCAGCGGCGGGGTAGCGGGAGGATACGAGCAGTACTTC. It translates to CTSSGGVAGGYEQYF.

With respect to this clone: The junction differs from germline at one of its ends, possibly a read error. Other DNA sequences of this sample code for an identical CDR3. The chain has TRBV7-9 and TRBJ2-1; 10 nucleotides agree with TRBD1. This CDR3 has 14 amino acids. Germline lookup yields CDR1 SEHNR and CDR2 FQNEAQ (reference sequence). The CDR3 bases are TGTGCCAGTAGCTTAGGACAGGGGGACAATGAGCAGTTCTTC. Its translation: CASSLGQGDNEQFF.

Comments on this clone: Other DNA sequences in this specimen translate into the identical CDR3. The chain employs TRBV7-3 and TRBJ1-1, with 7 positions matching TRBD1. The CDR3 totals 19 residues. With 5 bases clipped from V and 5 bases from J, the junction kept 23 bases outside the gene matches. Germline V gene data show CDR1 as SGHTA and CDR2 as FQGTGA. CDR3 region: CASSRAPIQGTGWETEAFF. For the CDR3, the DNA is TGTGCCAGCAGCAGAGCTCCCATACAGGGGACGGGGTGGGAGACTGAAGCTTTCTTT.

The CDR3 DNA sequence: TGTGCCAGCAGCCAAGATAGTCTGGTACCGTGGCGGAAGCCTATTCCGGCCCACTTT. It yields the protein CASSQDSLVPWRKPIPAHF. The chain uses TRBV3-1 (or the pseudogene TRBV3-2) and TRBJ1-6; no definite D call. Germline CDR1 and CDR2: LGHDT and YNNKEL (reference sequence). V lost 0 bases, J lost 18 bases, and 33 bases lay in between. The CDR3 has 19 amino acids.

This chain connects TRBV13 to TRBJ2-5; 9 bases align to TRBD1. Germline V lookup: CDR1 PRHDT, CDR2 FYEKMQ (reference sequence). Trimming at V came to 5 bases and at J to 1 base, leaving 8 bases not matched to a gene. The CDR3 loop spans 16 amino acids. As DNA, the CDR3 is TGTGCCAGCAGCGACCGACAGGGGGTGATCCAAGAGACCCAGTACTTC. Translating gives CASSDRQGVIQETQYF.

The chain recombines TRBV28 with TRBJ1-6; D is ambiguous. Trimming stripped 4 bases from V and 0 bases from J, with 7 bases between. The CDR3 consists of 15 residues. Germline V gives CDR1 MDHEN, CDR2 SYDVKM. The CDR3: CASSSASSYNSPLHF. The CDR3 nucleotides read TGTGCCAGCAGTTCGGCGAGCTCCTATAATTCACCCCTCCACTTT. Using reference TRBV28 and TRBJ1-6 for the parts outside the CDR3, the full variable domain is DVKVTQSSRYLVKRTGEKVFLECVQDMDHENMFWYRQDPGLGLRLIYFSYDVKMKEKGDIPEGYSVSREKKERFSLILESASTNQTSMYLCASSSASSYNSPLHFGNGTRLTVT.

V gene TRBV28 combines with J gene TRBJ1-3; 8 nucleotides match TRBD1. The CDR3 length is 14 residues. Germline V CDR1 and CDR2: MDHEN, SYDVKM. The V segment lost 8 bases and the J segment 0 bases; nucleotides outside the gene matches: 3. The CDR3 reads CASLQGDSGNTIYF. The DNA of the CDR3 is TGTGCCAGCCTACAGGGGGACTCTGGAAACACCATATATTTT.

CDR3 sequence: CASSGHRDRKNTEAFF. The CDR3, as DNA: TGTGCCAGTAGTGGGCACCGGGACAGGAAGAACACTGAAGCTTTCTTT. The chain links TRBV19 to TRBJ1-1; 8 positions match TRBD1. From germline, CDR1 is LNHDA and CDR2 SQIVND (reference sequence). The CDR3 spans 16 residues. Germline trimming cut 5 bases from V and 1 base from J; bases unmatched to any gene: 9.

This rearrangement joins TRBV28 to TRBJ2-1; D gene ambiguous. V lost 7 bases to trimming and J lost 7 bases, with 14 bases between them. The CDR3 totals 13 residues. Germline V gene lookup returns CDR1 MDHEN and CDR2 SYDVKM. In DNA form, the CDR3 reads TGTGCCAGCACATTGGGTCCCAATAATGAGCAGTTCTTC. Amino acids: CASTLGPNNEQFF.

The chain recombines TRBV12-3 or TRBV12-4 with TRBJ2-5; D gene ambiguous. This CDR3 is 11 amino acids long. The V end was cut by 1 base, the J end by 3 bases, with 0 bases between. CDR3 residues: CASSLEETQYF. Here the CDR3 DNA reads TGTGCCAGCAGTTTAGAAGAGACCCAGTACTTC.

For the CDR3, the DNA is TGTGCCAGCAGCTTAGGGGGCTCTGGGGCCAACGTCCTGACTTTC. Translating gives CASSLGGSGANVLTF. V and J are TRBV7-9 and TRBJ2-6, with D unclear. Germline V gene lookup returns CDR1 SEHNR and CDR2 FQNEAQ (reference sequence). CDR3 length equals 15 residues. The ends were cut back, 1 base at V and 0 bases at J, with 4 bases in the middle.